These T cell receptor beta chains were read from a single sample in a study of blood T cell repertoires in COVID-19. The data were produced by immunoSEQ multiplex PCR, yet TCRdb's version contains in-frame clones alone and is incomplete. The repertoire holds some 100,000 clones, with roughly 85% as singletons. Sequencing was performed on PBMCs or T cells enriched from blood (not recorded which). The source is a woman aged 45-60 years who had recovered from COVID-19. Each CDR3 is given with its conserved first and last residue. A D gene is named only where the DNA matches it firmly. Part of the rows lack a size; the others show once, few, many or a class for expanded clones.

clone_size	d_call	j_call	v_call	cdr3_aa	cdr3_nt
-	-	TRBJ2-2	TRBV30	CAWRFSPREVGELFF	TGTGCCTGGAGGTTCAGCCCTCGTGAGGTCGGGGAGCTGTTTTTT
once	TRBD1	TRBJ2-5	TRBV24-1	CATSDSSGGLVETQYF	TGTGCCACCAGTGATTCCTCAGGGGGCTTAGTGGAGACCCAGTACTTC
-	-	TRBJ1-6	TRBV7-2	CASSFGGVGSPLHF	TGTGCCAGCAGCTTTGGGGGGGTAGGGTCACCCCTCCACTTT
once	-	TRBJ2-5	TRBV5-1	CASSLLGRETQYF	TGCGCCAGCAGCTTGCTCGGGAGAGAGACCCAGTACTTC
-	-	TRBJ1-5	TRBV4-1	CASSQEPSQPGRNQPQHF	TGCGCCAGCAGCCAAGAGCCATCACAGCCTGGTCGCAATCAGCCCCAGCATTTT
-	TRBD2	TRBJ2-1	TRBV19	CASSLAGVDEQFF	TGTGCCAGTTCACTAGCGGGAGTGGATGAGCAGTTCTTC
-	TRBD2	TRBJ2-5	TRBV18	CASSPPGTSTPETQYF	TGTGCCAGCTCACCACCCGGGACTAGCACCCCAGAGACCCAGTACTTC
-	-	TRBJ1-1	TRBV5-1	CASSLESDTEAFF	TGCGCCAGCAGCTTGGAGTCGGACACTGAAGCTTTCTTT
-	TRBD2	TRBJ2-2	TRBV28	CASSFYRWTAGAPNTGELFF	TGTGCCAGCAGTTTTTATCGCTGGACGGCGGGAGCACCGAACACCGGGGAGCTGTTTTTT
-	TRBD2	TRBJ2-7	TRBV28	CASSPLADSYEQYF	TGTGCCAGCAGTCCGCTAGCGGACTCCTACGAGCAGTACTTC
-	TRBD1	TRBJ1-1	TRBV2	CASSGQAALSEAFF	TGTGCCAGCAGCGGACAGGCGGCTTTGTCTGAAGCTTTCTTT
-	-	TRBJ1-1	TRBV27	CARVWGGMNTEAFF	TGTGCCAGAGTTTGGGGGGGGATGAACACTGAAGCTTTCTTT
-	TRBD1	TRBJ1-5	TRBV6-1	CASSEFEQGFHQPQHF	TGTGCCAGCAGTGAATTTGAACAGGGGTTCCATCAGCCCCAGCATTTT
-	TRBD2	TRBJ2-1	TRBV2	CASMLRTSGPNEQFF	TGTGCCAGCATGCTAAGGACTAGCGGCCCAAATGAGCAGTTCTTC
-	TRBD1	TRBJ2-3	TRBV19	CASSTTGTGPDTQYF	TGTGCCAGTAGTACGACCGGGACAGGGCCCGATACGCAGTATTTT
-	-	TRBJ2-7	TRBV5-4	CASSHYRDSRYEQYF	TGTGCCAGCAGCCATTACCGGGACTCAAGGTACGAGCAGTACTTC
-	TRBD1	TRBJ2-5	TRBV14	CASSPTGTQETQYF	TGTGCCAGCAGCCCGACAGGGACCCAAGAGACCCAGTACTTC
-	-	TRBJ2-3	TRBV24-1	CATSDPQGGERDTQYF	TGTGCCACCAGTGATCCTCAGGGGGGTGAAAGAGATACGCAGTATTTT
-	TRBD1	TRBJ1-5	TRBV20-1	CSASPGQGPYQPQHF	TGCAGTGCTAGTCCCGGACAGGGTCCCTATCAGCCCCAGCATTTT
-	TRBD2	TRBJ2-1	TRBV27	CASSRSGGNEQFF	TGTGCCAGCAGCCGTAGCGGGGGGAATGAGCAGTTCTTC
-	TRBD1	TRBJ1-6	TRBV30	CAWDGQDNNSPLHF	TGTGCCTGGGATGGACAGGATAATAATTCACCCCTCCACTTT
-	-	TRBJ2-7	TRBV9	CASSVDMGADEQYF	TGTGCCAGCAGCGTAGATATGGGGGCCGACGAGCAGTACTTC
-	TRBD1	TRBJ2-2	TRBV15	CATSRPRTGDTGELFF	TGTGCCACCAGCAGGCCCCGGACAGGGGACACCGGGGAGCTGTTTTTT
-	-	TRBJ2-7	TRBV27	CASSPQGSTYEQYF	TGTGCCAGCAGTCCGCAGGGATCTACCTACGAGCAGTACTTC
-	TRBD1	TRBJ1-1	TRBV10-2	CATSQGANTEAFF	TGCGCCACCTCACAGGGGGCGAACACTGAAGCTTTCTTT
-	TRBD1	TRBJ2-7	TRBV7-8	CASSLYPGQGATYEQYF	TGTGCCAGCAGCCTATATCCGGGACAGGGGGCCACCTACGAGCAGTACTTC
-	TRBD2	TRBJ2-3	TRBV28	CASSLSPSGSLGNTQYF	TGTGCCAGCAGTTTAAGCCCTAGCGGGTCCCTGGGGAATACGCAGTATTTT
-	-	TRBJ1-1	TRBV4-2	CASSRTPGETNTEAFF	TGTGCCAGCAGCCGGACGCCAGGGGAGACGAACACTGAAGCTTTCTTT
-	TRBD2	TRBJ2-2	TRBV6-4	CASRTSSHTGELFF	TGTGCCAGCAGGACTAGCAGTCACACCGGGGAGCTGTTTTTT
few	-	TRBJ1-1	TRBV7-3	CASSLAGRGTEAFF	TGTGCCAGCAGCTTAGCAGGCCGAGGGACTGAAGCTTTCTTT
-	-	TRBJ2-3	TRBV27	CASSFTAGVTDTQYF	TGTGCCAGCAGTTTCACGGCAGGGGTTACAGATACGCAGTATTTT